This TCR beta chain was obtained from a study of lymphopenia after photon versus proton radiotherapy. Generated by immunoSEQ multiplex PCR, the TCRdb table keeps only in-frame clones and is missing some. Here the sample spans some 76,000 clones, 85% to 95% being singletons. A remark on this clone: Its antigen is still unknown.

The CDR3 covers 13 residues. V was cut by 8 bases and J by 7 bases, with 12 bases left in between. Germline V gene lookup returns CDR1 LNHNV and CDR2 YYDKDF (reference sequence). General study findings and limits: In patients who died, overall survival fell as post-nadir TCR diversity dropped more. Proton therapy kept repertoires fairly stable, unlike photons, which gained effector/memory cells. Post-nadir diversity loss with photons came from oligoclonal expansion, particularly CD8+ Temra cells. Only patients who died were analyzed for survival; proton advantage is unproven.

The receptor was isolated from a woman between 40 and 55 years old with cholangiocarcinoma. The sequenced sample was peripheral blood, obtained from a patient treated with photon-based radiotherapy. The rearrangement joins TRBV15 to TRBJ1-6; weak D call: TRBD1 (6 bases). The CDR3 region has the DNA TGTGCCACCCAGGGGCCGACAAATTCACCCCTCCACTTT. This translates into CATQGPTNSPLHF.